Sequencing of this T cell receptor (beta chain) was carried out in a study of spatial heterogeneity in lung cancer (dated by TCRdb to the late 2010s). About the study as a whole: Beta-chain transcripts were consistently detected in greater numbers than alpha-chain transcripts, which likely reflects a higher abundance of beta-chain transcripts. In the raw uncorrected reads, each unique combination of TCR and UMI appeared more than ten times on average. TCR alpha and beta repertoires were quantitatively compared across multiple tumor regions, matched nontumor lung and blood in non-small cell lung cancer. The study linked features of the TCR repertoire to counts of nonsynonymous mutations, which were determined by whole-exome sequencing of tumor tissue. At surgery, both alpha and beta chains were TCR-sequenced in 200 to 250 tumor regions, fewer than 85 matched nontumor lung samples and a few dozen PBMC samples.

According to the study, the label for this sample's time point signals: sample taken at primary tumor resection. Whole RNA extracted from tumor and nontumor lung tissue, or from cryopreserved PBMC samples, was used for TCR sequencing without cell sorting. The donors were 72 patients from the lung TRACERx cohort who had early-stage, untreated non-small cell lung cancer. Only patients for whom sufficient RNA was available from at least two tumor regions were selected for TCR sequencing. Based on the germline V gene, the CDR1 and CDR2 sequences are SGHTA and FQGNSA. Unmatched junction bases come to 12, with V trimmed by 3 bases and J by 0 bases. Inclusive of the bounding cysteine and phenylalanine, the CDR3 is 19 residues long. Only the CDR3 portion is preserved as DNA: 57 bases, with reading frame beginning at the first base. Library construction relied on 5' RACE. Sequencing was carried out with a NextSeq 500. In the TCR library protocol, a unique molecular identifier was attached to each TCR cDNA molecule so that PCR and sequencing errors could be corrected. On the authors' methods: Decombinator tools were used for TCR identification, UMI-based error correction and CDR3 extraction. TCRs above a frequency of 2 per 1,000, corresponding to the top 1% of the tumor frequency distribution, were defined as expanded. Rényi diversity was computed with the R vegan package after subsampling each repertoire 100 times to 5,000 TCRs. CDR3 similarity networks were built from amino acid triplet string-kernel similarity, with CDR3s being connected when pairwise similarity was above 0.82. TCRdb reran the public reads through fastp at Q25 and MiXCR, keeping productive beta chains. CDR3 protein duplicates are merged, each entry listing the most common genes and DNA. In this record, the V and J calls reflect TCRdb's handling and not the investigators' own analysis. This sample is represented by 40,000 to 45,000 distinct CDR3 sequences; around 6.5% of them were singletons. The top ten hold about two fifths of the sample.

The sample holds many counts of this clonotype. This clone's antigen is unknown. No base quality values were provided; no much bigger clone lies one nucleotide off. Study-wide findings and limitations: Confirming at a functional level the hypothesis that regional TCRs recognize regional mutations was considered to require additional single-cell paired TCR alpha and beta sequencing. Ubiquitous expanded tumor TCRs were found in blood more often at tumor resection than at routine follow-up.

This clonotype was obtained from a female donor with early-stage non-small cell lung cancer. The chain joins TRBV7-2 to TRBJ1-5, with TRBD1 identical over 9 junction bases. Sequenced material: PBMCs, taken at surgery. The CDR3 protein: CASSLGTGNPGYSNQPQHF. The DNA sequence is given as TGTGCCAGCAGCTTGGGGACAGGGAATCCCGGATATAGCAATCAGCCCCAGCATTTT.